This T cell receptor beta chain appears in the sequencing data of a study of blood T cells in healthy people across ages. For the second PCR, which ran for about 6 to 11 cycles, a sample-barcoded 5' primer and a J-beta primer mix were used. TCRdb analysed the 5' RACE reads with MiXCR anew, one entry per CDR3 protein. The table lists about 730,000 distinct CDR3 sequences, roughly 44% of them singletons. Study-wide points: In older individuals, TCR beta diversity per million T cells was lower, falling roughly linearly with age.

This clonotype has more than one count but fewer than ten. The antigen is undetermined. The CDR3 loop spans 15 amino acids. Looked up from germline, CDR1 is SGHTA and CDR2 is FQGTGA. V dropped 1 base and J dropped 9 bases, with 13 bases sitting between them. The source is a woman aged 55-75 years in good health. The sequencing sample was made of blood. The chain has TRBV7-3 and TRBJ1-6; perhaps TRBD1 as D (6 bases). CDR3 amino acids: CASSLNGQGSSPLHF. CDR3 coding DNA: TGTGCCAGCAGCTTAAATGGTCAGGGGAGTTCACCCCTCCACTTT.